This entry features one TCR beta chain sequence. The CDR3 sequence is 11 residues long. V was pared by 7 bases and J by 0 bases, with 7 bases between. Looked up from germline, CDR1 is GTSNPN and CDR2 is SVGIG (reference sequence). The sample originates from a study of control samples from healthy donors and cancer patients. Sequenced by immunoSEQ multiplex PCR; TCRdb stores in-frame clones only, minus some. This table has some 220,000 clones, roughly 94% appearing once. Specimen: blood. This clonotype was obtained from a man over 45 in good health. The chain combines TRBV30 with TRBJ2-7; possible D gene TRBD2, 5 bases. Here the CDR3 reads CASEASYEQYF. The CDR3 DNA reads TGTGCCTCGGAGGCCTCCTACGAGCAGTACTTC. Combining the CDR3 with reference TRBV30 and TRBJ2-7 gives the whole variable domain SQTIHQWPATLVQPVGSPLSLECTVEGTSNPNLYWYRQAAGRGLQLLFYSVGIGQISSEVPQNLSASRPQDRQFILSSKKLLLSDSGFYLCASEASYEQYFGPGTRLTVT.